A single sample gave rise to the 14 T cell receptor beta chains below, sequenced in a study of cytomegalovirus exposure and HLA in healthy donors. Amplification used 60 Vbeta primers and 13 Jbeta primers. Using immunoSEQ multiplex PCR, the repertoire was profiled, and TCRdb retains in-frame clones only, with some absent. The top ten hold about 4% of the sample, which has about 93,000 clones, 82% seen once. Sequenced sample: PBMCs. The receptors were sampled from a man in his fifties or sixties in good health and CMV-seronegative.

The rearrangement links TRBV9 to TRBJ2-2; 8 nucleotides agree with TRBD1. J gave up 0 bases and V 0 bases, and 1 base lay outside the gene matches. CDR1 is SGDLS and CDR2 is YYNGEE in the germline V gene. This CDR3 has 16 residues. This CDR3 is CASSVGTGSNTGELFF. The CDR3 nucleotides are TGTGCCAGCAGCGTAGGGACAGGGTCGAACACCGGGGAGCTGTTTTTT.

The genes are TRBV7-3 and TRBJ1-2; the D is unclear. Trimming left V 6 bases short and J 7 bases short, with 12 bases between. The CDR3 has 12 residues. From germline, CDR1 is SGHTA and CDR2 FQGTGA. The CDR3 sequence is CASRGDLGGYTF. CDR3 in DNA: TGTGCCAGCAGGGGCGATTTGGGTGGCTACACCTTC.

The rearrangement links TRBV6-1 to TRBJ1-6; D is unclear. The CDR3 totals 15 residues. The germline CDR1 and CDR2 sequences are MNHNS and SASEGT. V was trimmed by 2 bases and J by 10 bases, leaving 15 bases between them. The CDR3 nucleotides read TGTGCCAGCAGTGAATTAAGAGGGCACGGGTCACCCCTCCACTTT. Protein: CASSELRGHGSPLHF.

V gene TRBV25-1 combines with J gene TRBJ2-1, with 13 positions matching TRBD2. The J segment lost 7 bases and the V segment lost 8 bases, leaving 5 bases of the junction unmatched. Looked up from germline, CDR1 is MGHDK and CDR2 is SYGVNS. The CDR3 length is 14 residues. This CDR3 is CASGLAGEGNEQFF. The CDR3, as DNA: TGTGCCAGCGGACTAGCGGGAGAGGGGAATGAGCAGTTCTTC.

This chain uses TRBV18 with TRBJ2-5, with 9 bases fitting TRBD1. This CDR3 comprises 15 residues. Germline-derived CDR1 and CDR2 are KGHSH and LQKENI. After removal of 2 bases from V and 5 bases from J, the junction contained 6 bases not matched to a gene. CDR3 amino acids: CASSPGTGGRETQYF. The DNA of the CDR3 is TGTGCCAGCTCACCAGGAACAGGGGGCAGGGAGACCCAGTACTTC.

This chain links TRBV9 with TRBJ2-5; TRBD2 might be the D (7 bases). Between the trimmed V and J ends, which lost 3 bases and 4 bases, there was a span of 13 bases. Germline V gene lookup returns CDR1 SGDLS and CDR2 YYNGEE. The CDR3 totals 14 residues. The CDR3, as DNA: TGTGCCAGCAGCGCCGAGGGGGGGGCAGAGACCCAGTACTTC. Translating gives CASSAEGGAETQYF.

The sample holds one count of this clone. The V call is TRBV5-1, the J call TRBJ2-1; 9 bases line up with TRBD2. Trimming cost V 4 bases and J 4 bases; bases outside gene matches: 12. The germline V gene encodes CDR1 SGHRS and CDR2 YFSETQ. CDR3 length: 17 amino acids. Written as DNA, the CDR3 is TGCGCCAGCAGCGGTACAGGGGCGGGAGGGATTTACAATGAGCAGTTCTTC. It translates to CASSGTGAGGIYNEQFF.

This clone was counted between two and nine times. The V and J genes are TRBV6-5 and TRBJ2-1, with D perhaps TRBD2 (6 bases). V was trimmed by 11 bases and J by 8 bases, leaving 19 bases between them. The CDR3 extends over 13 amino acids. Per germline, CDR1 MNHEY and CDR2 SVGAGI. The CDR3 here is CASRRGLGDEQFF. CDR3 in DNA: TGTGCCTCTAGGCGGGGCCTGGGGGATGAGCAGTTCTTC.

This clone was detected only once. The gene calls are TRBV27 and TRBJ1-5, with D tentatively TRBD1 (6 bases). CDR3 length: 15 residues. The ends were cut back, 6 bases at V and 2 bases at J, with 14 bases in the middle. The germline gives CDR1 MNHEY, CDR2 SMNVEV (reference sequence). The CDR3 DNA reads TGTGCCAGCAGCGAAACAGGGTCGGGCAATCAGCCCCAGCATTTT. It specifies CASSETGSGNQPQHF.

This chain links TRBV6-5 with TRBJ2-1; 8 bases fit TRBD2. From germline, CDR1 is MNHEY and CDR2 SVGAGI. V shed 5 bases, J shed 0 bases, and the junction held 3 bases outside the gene matches. The CDR3 is made up of 15 amino acids. CDR3 residues: CASSTSGSSYNEQFF. In DNA form, the CDR3 reads TGTGCCAGCAGTACGAGCGGGAGCTCCTACAATGAGCAGTTCTTC.

The chain links TRBV28 to TRBJ2-7; 11 bases agree with TRBD2. Germline CDR1 MDHEN, CDR2 SYDVKM. This CDR3 has 18 residues. V lost 7 bases to trimming and J lost 3 bases; unmatched junction nucleotides: 17. The CDR3 region is CASNLSGRALGVLYEQYF. The CDR3 DNA sequence: TGTGCCAGCAATCTTAGCGGGAGGGCCCTCGGTGTACTCTACGAGCAGTACTTC.

The gene calls are TRBV29-1 and TRBJ2-2; TRBD2 is a possible D gene (6 bases). The CDR3 consists of 13 residues. Trimming cost V 5 bases and J 5 bases, with 12 bases left between them. Germline CDR1 is SQVTM and CDR2 is ANQGSEA. CDR3 protein: CSVSRRGTGELFF. The CDR3, as DNA: TGCAGCGTTTCCCGTCGGGGGACCGGGGAGCTGTTTTTT.

The chain has TRBV19 and TRBJ2-1; D not resolved. Trimming pared 3 bases from V and 3 bases from J, leaving 9 bases between. Germline CDR1 and CDR2: LNHDA and SQIVND (reference sequence). The CDR3 is 14 residues long. CDR3 DNA sequence: TGTGCCAGTAGTATGGCGGAACACTACAATGAGCAGTTCTTC. This translates into CASSMAEHYNEQFF.

V and J are TRBV15 and TRBJ2-1; D possibly corresponds to TRBD2 (5 bases). The CDR3 spans 15 residues. Germline CDR1 and CDR2: LNHNV and YYDKDF (reference sequence). Between the trimmed V and J ends, which lost 0 bases and 5 bases, there was a span of 11 bases. This CDR3 reads CATSRDTGLDNEQFF. CDR3 in DNA: TGTGCCACCAGCAGAGATACCGGACTGGACAATGAGCAGTTCTTC.